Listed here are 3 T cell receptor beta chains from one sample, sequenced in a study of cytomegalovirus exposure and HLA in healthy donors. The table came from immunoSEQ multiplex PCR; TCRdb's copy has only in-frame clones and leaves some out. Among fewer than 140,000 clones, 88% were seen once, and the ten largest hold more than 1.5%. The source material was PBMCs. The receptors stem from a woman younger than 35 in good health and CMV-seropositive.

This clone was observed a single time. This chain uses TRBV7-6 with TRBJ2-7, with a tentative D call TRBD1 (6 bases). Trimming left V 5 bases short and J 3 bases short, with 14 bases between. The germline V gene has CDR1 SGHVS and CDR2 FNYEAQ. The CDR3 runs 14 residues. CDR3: CASSPLGTNYEQYF. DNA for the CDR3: TGTGCCAGCAGCCCCCTCGGGACAAACTACGAGCAGTACTTC.

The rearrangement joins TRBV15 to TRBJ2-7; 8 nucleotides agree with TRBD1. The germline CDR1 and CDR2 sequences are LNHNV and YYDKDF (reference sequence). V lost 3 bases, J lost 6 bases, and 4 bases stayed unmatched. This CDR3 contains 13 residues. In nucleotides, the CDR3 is TGTGCCACCAGCAGGGACAGGGACACCGAGCAGTACGTC. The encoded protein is CATSRDRDTEQYV.

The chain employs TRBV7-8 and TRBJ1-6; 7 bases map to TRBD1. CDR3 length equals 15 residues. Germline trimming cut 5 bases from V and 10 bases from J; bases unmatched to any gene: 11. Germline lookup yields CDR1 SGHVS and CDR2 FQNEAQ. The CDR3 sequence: CASSRRGQPASPLHF. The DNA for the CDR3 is TGTGCCAGCAGCCGAAGGGGACAGCCGGCGTCACCCCTCCACTTT.